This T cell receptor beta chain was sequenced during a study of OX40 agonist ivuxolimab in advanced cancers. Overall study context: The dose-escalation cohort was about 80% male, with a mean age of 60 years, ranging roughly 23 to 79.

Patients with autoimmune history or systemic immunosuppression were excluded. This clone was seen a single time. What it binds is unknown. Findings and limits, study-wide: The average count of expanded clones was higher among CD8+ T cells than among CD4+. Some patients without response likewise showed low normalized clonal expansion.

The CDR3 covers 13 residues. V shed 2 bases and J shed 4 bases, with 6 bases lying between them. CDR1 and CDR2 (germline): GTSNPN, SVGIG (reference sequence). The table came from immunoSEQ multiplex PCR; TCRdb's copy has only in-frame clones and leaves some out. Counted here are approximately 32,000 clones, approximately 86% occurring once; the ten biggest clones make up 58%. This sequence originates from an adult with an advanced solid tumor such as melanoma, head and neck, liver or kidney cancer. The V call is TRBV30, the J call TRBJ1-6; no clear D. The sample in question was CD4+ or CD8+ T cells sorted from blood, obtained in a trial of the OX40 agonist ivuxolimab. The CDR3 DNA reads TGTGCCTGGAGTCCAGATTATAATTCACCCCTCCACTTT. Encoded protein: CAWSPDYNSPLHF.